Described below is a single TCR beta chain sequence and its context. There is no known antigen for this receptor. No base quality information exists; no much larger clone differs at one position. Sequences SGHAT (CDR1) and FQNNGV (CDR2) are obtained from the germline V gene. Trimmed from V: 6 bases; trimmed from J: 10 bases; junction bases lacking a gene match: 11. From its cysteine to its phenylalanine, the CDR3 spans 14 amino acids. The kept DNA is CDR3 alone, 42 bases in frame from the first base. This entry belongs to a study of cytomegalovirus exposure and HLA in healthy donors (dated by TCRdb to 2016 to 2017). A note on the overall study: According to an earlier analysis of around 600 of the donors, some 170 million T cells yielded roughly 110 million unique TCR beta sequences and 276 Gb of sequence data. HLA typing covered class I and class II loci at four-digit resolution. Genome-wide SNP genotypes for about three fifths of the roughly 700 donors were used in a later genetic analysis, which treated that subset as a discovery cohort. The study profiled the T cell repertoires of around 700 subjects by immunosequencing and related them to cytomegalovirus serostatus. To decide whether each TCR beta V gene segment behaved as functional or pseudogenic, an earlier analysis of some 570 of the donors relied on high-throughput TCR beta sequencing. The study aimed to test whether cataloging public T cell receptors could reveal signatures of past pathogen exposure. Typing coverage varied by locus: roughly 629-630 donors for A, B, C, DRB1 and DQB1; some 520 for DQA1; more than 600 for DPA1; 450 to 480 for DPB1. In addition to the first cohort of about 650 subjects, a separate validation cohort of about 120 different subjects was used. Rather than using new phenotypic data, the later analysis identified candidate immune exposures from TCR beta sequences and from how often those sequences occurred across donors. To study patterns of TCR occurrence, a later analysis re-analyzed previously published TCR beta repertoires from several hundred donors and added high-resolution HLA genotyping. Every discovery cohort repertoire had been produced on one sequencing platform. Because of strong linkage in the cohort, five DR-DQ haplotypes were treated as single units for association and clustering. An early release that covered roughly 600 HLA-typed donors contained about 300 gigabases of sequencing data and around 85 million unique TCR sequences. High-throughput TCR immunosequencing, statistical association of individual TCRs with disease status, and machine learning were combined to predict cytomegalovirus infection status. Across about 370 genotyped donors of the cohort, an average of roughly 200,000 unique TCR beta nucleotide sequences per donor were sequenced, and roughly 20% of those sequences were non-productive. Alongside the repertoire data, information on donor age, sex, ethnicity and CMV serostatus was compiled. The genetic ancestry cluster associated with self-reported Caucasian donors included roughly 84% of the approximately 400 genotyped donors.

Points the paper makes about the study in general: A few of the identified cytomegalovirus-associated TCR beta chains were confirmed in vitro to be specific for cytomegalovirus antigens. A further reported finding was that TCR beta sequences accurately predicted the HLA-A and HLA-B alleles for most subjects in the first cohort. The study gave a list of over 150 TCR beta chains associated with cytomegalovirus. Strong co-occurrence of HLA alleles, especially DR and DQ, made assigning TCR associations to individual alleles difficult. For the cohort, immune exposure information was limited to CMV serostatus. A cluster of highly shared sequence variants was judged likely to represent a technical artifact of the sequencing pipeline. Because counts were too low, more than 15 rarely observed V segments, including chromosome 9 orphons, were excluded from the earlier analysis of fewer than 650 of the donors. Because HLA typing was unavailable for some donors at each locus, only the typed subset was used in association tests. A later analysis associated 16,951 TCR beta sequences with specific HLA alleles at a false discovery rate of 0.05. In a later analysis, the rate of TCR association differed among HLA loci, with DRB1 alleles having the most associated TCRs and HLA-C alleles having the fewest. The cohort was sequenced for TCR beta chains only, and without alpha or paired-chain data the features that could be detected were limited. Across donors, most TCR sequences were observed very rarely, whereas some public TCRs were present in many individuals. Because the 87-base-pair reads could not distinguish some IMGT-functional V segments, including TRBV6-2 and TRBV6-3, those segments were excluded. An earlier analysis of 587 of the donors showed that most TCR beta V segments appeared in productive rearrangements either about 90% or about 30% of the time, which broadly matched IMGT annotations. Compared with the roughly 600-donor mean, donors in an Asian-associated ancestry cluster had fewer N-insertions in productive TCRs, according to a later genetic analysis. The authors suggested that the approach could potentially be extended to other disease states and immunological phenotypes. A later analysis reported that several top co-occurrence clusters appeared linked to parvovirus B19, influenza, CMV and Epstein-Barr virus. Cytomegalovirus status was reported to be diagnosed by the classifier with high specificity and sensitivity in both the original and validation cohorts. Roughly uniform sequencing depth across donors was assumed in presence/absence analyses, although this assumption may not hold. Compared with equally common non-associated chains, HLA-associated TCR beta chains in a later analysis were more clonally expanded and had lower generation probabilities. In a later genetic analysis, a missense DCLRE1C variant was associated with V-gene and J-gene trimming of TCR beta chains, and the association was replicated in an independent cohort. Most CMV-associated TCR beta chains appeared to be HLA-restricted in a later analysis, and the HLA associations seemed to be driven largely by CMV exposure. Correlated functional status among segregating V segments might reflect linkage disequilibrium, but an unknown experimental factor could not be ruled out.

In total, about 650 healthy bone marrow donors made up the cohort. At the time of sampling, all cohort members were nominally healthy, though unrecorded immune exposures were likely present. The donor was CMV seronegative and belonged to the group of over 350 seronegative cohort members. Every donor gave a peripheral blood sample, and the peripheral blood mononuclear cells from that sample were used for TCR beta sequencing. Genomic DNA extraction from the blood cell samples was performed with the Qiagen DNeasy Blood Extraction Kit. To prepare the library, the immunoSEQ multiplex PCR assay was applied. For the multiplex PCR, a mixture combining 60 forward primers for TCR Vbeta segments and 13 reverse primers for TCR Jbeta segments was used. The CDR3 region of rearranged TCR beta genes was amplified from genomic DNA by a multiplex PCR assay. The Illumina HiSeq System was used to sequence the amplified TCR beta libraries as 87-base-pair reads. The authors processed their data as follows. A later analysis counted tens of millions of unique TCR beta chains across the 600 to 850 repertoires, and 10 million to 12 million of these chains were shared by at least two donors. Raw reads were error-corrected and collapsed into unique sequences by a nearest-neighbor algorithm in which closely related sequences were merged to remove PCR and sequencing errors. To assign V, D and J gene segments, CDR3 sequences were aligned to IMGT reference sequences. For a sequence to be retained, a match of at least six nucleotides was required to both a V gene segment and a J gene segment. A rearrangement counted as productive if the CDR3 had no stop codons and remained in frame with V and J, and every other rearrangement counted as non-productive. Following IMGT convention, CDR3 was defined as the stretch from the second conserved V-encoded cysteine up to the conserved J-encoded phenylalanine. The earlier analysis of some 540 of the donors excluded any sequence lacking an unambiguous match to a single V gene segment. An earlier analysis of several hundred of the donors classified V segments as functional when productive rearrangements were above 56.7% and as segregating when the standard deviation between donors was above 5%. A statistical classification framework was built to diagnose cytomegalovirus status from the catalog of TCR beta chain sequences. In a later analysis, TCR nucleotide sequences were compared against IMGT/GENE-DB human TR gene sequences so that V and J genes could be assigned. The TCRdist pipeline was used in a later analysis to assign CDR3 sequences and most-parsimonious VDJ recombination scenarios. A later analysis defined each TCR beta chain by its CDR3 amino acid sequence plus V-gene family, and excluded reads lacking a unique V-gene family. To address suspected cross-contamination and a sequencing artifact, a later analysis removed under 600 highly shared, low-generation-probability nucleotide sequences. For each public chain, a later analysis derived a clonal expansion index from normalized ranks of inferred template counts within each repertoire. In a later analysis, generation probabilities were computed with a VDJ recombination model fitted to out-of-frame rearrangements, and the resulting probabilities were checked against IGoR. Hypergeometric tests were used in a later analysis to score TCR-TCR, TCR-HLA and TCR-CMV co-occurrence, with a repertoire-size bias correction applied to the TCR pairs. To estimate false discovery rates, a later analysis permuted the HLA or CMV assignments 20 times. A later analysis grouped co-occurring TCRs with DBSCAN, adding TCRdist sequence similarity when clustering within HLA-allele-positive subsets. Repertoires with fewer than 30,000 or more than 120,000 public chains were left out of co-occurrence clustering, as were five repertoires with anomalous nucleotide sharing. This immuneACCESS table, as held by TCRdb, lists in-frame sequences with V and J called but not all clones. Of the missing ones, under half trace to an unresolved V gene in checked studies; the others have no known cause. V and J calls and clone size come straight from that table; D and trimming were deduced from the DNA. A total of about 69,000 clones appear in this sample, roughly three quarters of them only once. More than 2.5% of the sample is held by the ten biggest clonotypes.

What was sequenced was PBMCs. The source is a man between 18 and 35 years old in good health and CMV-seronegative. Recombination joined TRBV11-2 with TRBJ2-7; 11 bases in the junction line up with TRBD2. The CDR3 loop reads CASRRLAGPQHQYF. The nucleotides read TGTGCCAGCAGGCGACTAGCGGGGCCCCAACACCAGTACTTC.